This T cell receptor (beta chain) was sequenced in a study of beta chain features in type 1 diabetes. CD4+ naive, central memory, regulatory and stem cell-like memory cells were sorted via CD45RO/CCR7/CD25/CD127/CD95/CD27. Trimming shortened V by 2 bases and J by 6 bases, and 14 bases separated the two germline ends. Germline-derived CDR1 and CDR2 are MGHRA and YSYEKL. This CDR3 has 14 residues. The authors reverse transcribed all of the isolated RNA, so sequencing captured expressed TCRB transcripts. Sequencing used immunoSEQ multiplex PCR; TCRdb keeps in-frame clones, though not all of them. The data contain approximately 470,000 clones, approximately 30% of them singletons. Notes on this clone: Its antigen remains unidentified.

Regarding the study as a whole: PCR could preferentially amplify shorter templates, alike in patients and controls.

J is TRBJ2-7 and V is TRBV4-1; D possibly corresponds to TRBD1 (6 bases). This TCR was sampled from a man between 18 and 35 years old in good health. The specimen sequenced was naive CD4+ T cells from blood. The CDR3 spells CASSQTRTVVEQYF. CDR3 sequence (DNA): TGCGCCAGCAGCCAAACTCGGACAGTTGTCGAGCAGTACTTC.